The text below deals with one T cell receptor (beta chain). Its antigen is still unknown. Each gene name is a mouse one. The CDR3 end is not reached by the read, which stops 1 residue before it; the germline J gene fills it in. Germline V gene data show CDR1 as KGHPV and CDR2 as FQNQEV (reference sequence). The CDR3 has 14 amino acids. Trimming took off 2 bases at V and 1 base at J, with 7 bases between the two ends. The sample comes from a study of tissue T cells after allogeneic stem cell transplantation. Study results and limitations: Motif-based clustering found tissue-specific repertoire signatures shared across patients, though few clones were shared.

Profiling relied on immunoSEQ multiplex PCR, and the TCRdb table lists in-frame clones only, not all of them. The data contain approximately 8,800 clones, less than 45% of them singletons. Time point indicated: mouse harvest day 14 after allogeneic transplant. Mouse grafts combined 10^7 T-cell-depleted bone marrow cells with 10^6 splenic CD5+ T cells. The sample consisted of skin. The sequence derives from a female BALB/c mouse given C57BL/6 T cells with graft-versus-host disease after an allogeneic hematopoietic cell transplant. This chain connects TRBV26 to TRBJ2-3; TRBD1 or TRBD2 may be the D gene (5 bases each). The chain's CDR3 is CASSLGGGAETLYF. CDR3 DNA (partial): TGTGCCAGCAGTCTGGGGGGTGGTGCAGAAACGCTGTAT.